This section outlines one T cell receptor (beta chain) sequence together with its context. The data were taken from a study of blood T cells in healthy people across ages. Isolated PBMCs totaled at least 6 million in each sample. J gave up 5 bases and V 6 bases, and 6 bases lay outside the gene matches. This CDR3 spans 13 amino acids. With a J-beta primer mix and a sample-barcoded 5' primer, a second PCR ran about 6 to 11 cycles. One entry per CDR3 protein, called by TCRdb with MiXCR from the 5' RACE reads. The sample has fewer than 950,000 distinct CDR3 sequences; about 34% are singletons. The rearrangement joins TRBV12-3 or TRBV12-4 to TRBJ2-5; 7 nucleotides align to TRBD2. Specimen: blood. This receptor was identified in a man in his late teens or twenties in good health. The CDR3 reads CASSFREGETQYF. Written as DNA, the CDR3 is TGTGCCAGCAGCTTCAGGGAGGGGGAGACCCAGTACTTC.